This TCR beta chain emerged from a study of blood T cell repertoires in COVID-19. Across the study: The origin of the acute and convalescent COVID-19 samples was the United States, Italy and Spain. Sources were T cells, B-cell-depleted T cells, or PBMCs; the material itself was cDNA or gDNA.

One Seattle source followed patients from active infection through their disease course. This clone has just one count. In the original analysis: Reference gene primer amplification in the assay estimated nucleated cell counts. Here immunoSEQ multiplex PCR was the method, and the copy in TCRdb shows in-frame clones only, minus some. V and J calls plus clone size are reproduced from that table; the DNA served to infer D and trimming. This repertoire shows some 390,000 clones, about 91% found once; its top ten account for approximately 1.5%. This CDR3 region has 15 residues. CDR1 and CDR2 (germline): MNHEY, SMNVEV (reference sequence). With 1 base removed from V and 3 bases from J, the gap between germline ends came to 10 bases.

The sequence derives from a woman aged 40 to 49 with COVID-19, enrolled during active disease. Sequenced: peripheral blood. The V call is TRBV27, the J call TRBJ2-4; D not resolved. CDR3 sequence: CASSLWLADKNIQYF. Written as DNA, the CDR3 is TGTGCCAGCAGTTTATGGTTAGCTGACAAAAACATTCAGTACTTC.